Given below is one TCR beta chain in context. The sample is drawn from a study of T cell responses to AZD1222 COVID-19 vaccine. TCRdb keeps only in-frame clones here, not all; method: immunoSEQ multiplex PCR. Seen here are 150,000 to 200,000 clones, approximately 90% observed once, and the top ten hold roughly 6%. The sample consisted of peripheral blood, taken on day 0 of AZD1222 vaccination. The sequence derives from an adult in good health.

As DNA, the CDR3 is TGTGCCATCAGTGAGTCCGGACAAGGGAACGAGCAGTACTTC. Its translation is CAISESGQGNEQYF. The rearrangement links TRBV10-3 to TRBJ2-7; a possible D gene is TRBD1 (5 bases). This CDR3 has 14 residues. V was pared by 0 bases and J by 5 bases, with 11 bases between. Germline-derived CDR1 and CDR2 are ENHRY and SYGVKD.